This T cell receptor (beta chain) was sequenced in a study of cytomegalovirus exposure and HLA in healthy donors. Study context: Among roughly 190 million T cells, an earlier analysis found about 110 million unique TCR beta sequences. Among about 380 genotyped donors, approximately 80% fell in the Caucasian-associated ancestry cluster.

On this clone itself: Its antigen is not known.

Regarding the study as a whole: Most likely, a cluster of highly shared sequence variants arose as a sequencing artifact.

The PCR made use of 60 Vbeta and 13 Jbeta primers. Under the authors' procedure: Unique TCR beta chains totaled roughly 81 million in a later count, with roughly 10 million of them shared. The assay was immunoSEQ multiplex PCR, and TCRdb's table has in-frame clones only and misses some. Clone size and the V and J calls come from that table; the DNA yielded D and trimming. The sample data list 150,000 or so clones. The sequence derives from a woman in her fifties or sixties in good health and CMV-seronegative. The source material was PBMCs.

CDR3 coding DNA: TGTGCCAGCAGCTTCGGGGGGAGCTCCTACGAGCAGTACTTC. Protein sequence: CASSFGGSSYEQYF. The chain combines TRBV7-8 with TRBJ2-7; 7 bases are shared with TRBD2. Trimming at V came to 3 bases and at J to 0 bases, leaving 2 bases not matched to a gene. The CDR3 totals 14 residues. Germline loops: CDR1 SGHVS, CDR2 FQNEAQ.